These 22 T cell receptor beta chains were all obtained from the same sample, sequenced in a study of blood T cell repertoires in COVID-19. Clones were read by immunoSEQ multiplex PCR, and TCRdb kept only the in-frame ones, dropping some. This table has nearly 110,000 clones, around 80% appearing once. Sequencing input: peripheral blood. These TCRs come from an elderly man with COVID-19, enrolled during active disease.

About this clone itself: The sample holds other DNA sequences that translate to the same CDR3. V usage is TRBV28 and J usage is TRBJ1-1; D not resolved. The CDR3 runs to 14 residues. V lost 5 bases and J 4 bases, leaving 14 bases between the germline ends. Germline CDR1 reads MDHEN; CDR2 reads SYDVKM. The CDR3 nucleotides are TGTGCCAGCAGTCTCCCCCGGGAGGGCACTGAAGCTTTCTTT. Translating it yields CASSLPREGTEAFF.

The chain employs TRBV5-4 and TRBJ2-3, with D maybe TRBD2 (6 bases). Trimming pared 4 bases from V and 0 bases from J, leaving 12 bases between. Per germline, CDR1 SGHNT and CDR2 YYREEE (reference sequence). The CDR3 is 15 residues long. CDR3 DNA: TGTGCCAGCAGCCTTAGCGGCGGCAGCACAGATACGCAGTATTTT. Translated, it gives CASSLSGGSTDTQYF.

V usage is TRBV19 and J usage is TRBJ1-1; TRBD1 matches at 7 bases. CDR1 is LNHDA, CDR2 SQIVND, per germline (reference sequence). The CDR3 spans 15 residues. Trimming cost V 7 bases and J 2 bases; bases outside gene matches: 10. The chain's CDR3 is CASTRTGQGNTEAFF. CDR3 DNA: TGTGCCAGTACTAGGACAGGTCAGGGAAACACTGAAGCTTTCTTT.

The chain has TRBV6-5 and TRBJ2-2; possibly TRBD2 for D (7 bases). Deletions cut 11 bases from V and 4 bases from J, with 11 bases between. Germline-derived CDR1 and CDR2 are MNHEY and SVGAGI. This CDR3 contains 12 residues. The CDR3 sequence: CACGGATGELFF. In nucleotides, the CDR3 is TGTGCCTGTGGGGGGGCCACCGGGGAGCTGTTTTTT.

The rearrangement joins TRBV5-8 to TRBJ2-7; 13 bases fit TRBD2. Germline values: CDR1 SGHTS, CDR2 YDEGEE. The CDR3 totals 15 residues. The V gene end was trimmed by 4 bases and the J gene end by 4 bases; junction bases not matched to a gene: 5. This CDR3 reads CASSHGLAGAYEQYF. In DNA, the CDR3 is TGTGCCAGCAGCCACGGACTAGCGGGAGCGTACGAGCAGTACTTC.

This clone was detected only once. The V gene is TRBV9, the J gene TRBJ2-7, with TRBD1 identical over 10 bases. This CDR3 contains 14 residues. V lost 0 bases to trimming and J lost 4 bases; unmatched junction nucleotides: 1. Germline CDR1 and CDR2: SGDLS and YYNGEE. The CDR3 nucleotides read TGTGCCAGCAGCGTAGAGGGACAGGGGTACGAGCAGTACTTC. Translation gives CASSVEGQGYEQYF.

This rearrangement joins TRBV7-9 to TRBJ1-2; D gene uncertain. In germline, CDR1 is SEHNR, CDR2 FQNEAQ (reference sequence). V gave up 5 bases and J gave up 4 bases, with 14 bases separating them. CDR3 length: 14 amino acids. The CDR3 sequence is CASSKVGDGYGYTF. As DNA, the CDR3 is TGTGCCAGCAGCAAAGTAGGAGACGGCTATGGCTACACCTTC.

The genes are TRBV6-2 or TRBV6-3 and TRBJ1-1, with D unresolved. This CDR3 spans 13 amino acids. Trimming pared 3 bases from V and 1 base from J, leaving 6 bases between. Germline V gene lookup returns CDR1 MNHEY and CDR2 SVGEGT. This CDR3 is CASSYFKNTEAFF. The CDR3 nucleotides read TGTGCCAGCAGTTATTTCAAGAACACTGAAGCTTTCTTT.

The rearrangement uses TRBV7-6 and TRBJ2-5; maybe TRBD1 (5 bases). The germline V gene encodes CDR1 SGHVS and CDR2 FNYEAQ. Trimming took off 4 bases at V and 2 bases at J, with 23 bases between the two ends. The CDR3 is 18 amino acids. CDR3 DNA: TGTGCCAGCAGCTCAATCCAGGGAACGAAGCTAAGTCAAGAGACCCAGTACTTC. Encoded protein: CASSSIQGTKLSQETQYF.

J is TRBJ2-5 and V is TRBV7-2, with 7 bases lining up with TRBD2. The germline V gene encodes CDR1 SGHTA and CDR2 FQGNSA. The trim removed 5 bases at V and 5 bases at J, leaving 8 bases unmatched. This CDR3 is 14 amino acids long. The CDR3 DNA sequence: TGTGCCAGCAGCGCTGGCGGGAGCAGGGAGACCCAGTACTTC. Encoded protein: CASSAGGSRETQYF.

The rearrangement links TRBV28 to TRBJ2-3; 9 bases map to TRBD2. The germline V gene has CDR1 MDHEN and CDR2 SYDVKM. The length of the CDR3 is 15 residues. Germline trimming cut 5 bases from V and 7 bases from J; bases unmatched to any gene: 10. The CDR3 loop reads CASSPMGAGGNTQYF. CDR3 coding DNA: TGTGCCAGCAGTCCCATGGGAGCGGGAGGCAATACGCAGTATTTT.

V is TRBV7-9 and J is TRBJ2-1; the match to TRBD2 covers 8 bases. The CDR3 covers 15 residues. The trim removed 2 bases at V and 2 bases at J, leaving 2 bases unmatched. Looked up from germline, CDR1 is SEHNR and CDR2 is FQNEAQ (reference sequence). The CDR3 nucleotides read TGTGCCAGCAGCTTATTACTAGCGGCCTACAATGAGCAGTTCTTC. Encoded protein: CASSLLLAAYNEQFF.

A single count supports this clone. One junction end disagrees with the germline gene, perhaps due to a read error. This sequence joins TRBV7-7 and TRBJ2-5; 7 nucleotides agree with TRBD1. Germline V gene sequence: CDR1 SSHAT, CDR2 FNYEAQ (reference sequence). The CDR3 has 15 residues. CDR3 sequence reads: CASSLVIGGEETQYF. In nucleotides, the CDR3 is TGTGCTAGCAGCTTAGTAATAGGGGGCGAAGAGACCCAGTACTTC. Variable domain in full (rest from reference TRBV7-7 and TRBJ2-5): GAGVSQSPRYKVTKRGQDVTLRCDPISSHATLYWYQQALGQGPEFLTYFNYEAQPDKSGLPSDRFSAERPEGSISTLTIQRTEQRDSAMYRCASSLVIGGEETQYFGPGTRLLVL.

The genes are TRBV19 and TRBJ1-5; 9 bases agree with TRBD1. The CDR3 has 14 residues. With 5 bases clipped from V and 7 bases from J, the junction kept 6 bases outside the gene matches. The V gene's germline CDR1 is LNHDA and CDR2 SQIVND (reference sequence). The CDR3 protein is CASSPTGGGQPQHF. The DNA of the CDR3 is TGTGCCAGTAGTCCTACAGGGGGCGGGCAGCCCCAGCATTTT.

The rearrangement joins TRBV18 to TRBJ2-1; tentatively, D is TRBD2 (6 bases). Trimming took off 0 bases at V and 3 bases at J, with 12 bases between the two ends. Germline CDR1 reads KGHSH; CDR2 reads LQKENI. The CDR3 covers 16 residues. CDR3: CASSPPQVAVYNEQFF. In DNA form, the CDR3 reads TGTGCCAGCTCACCACCCCAGGTAGCGGTCTACAATGAGCAGTTCTTC.

In DNA form, the CDR3 reads TGTGCCAGCAGGGAGTGGGCTAACTATGGCTACACCTTC. It is translated as CASREWANYGYTF. V usage is TRBV6-1 and J usage is TRBJ1-2, with D unclear. Germline V gene sequence: CDR1 MNHNS, CDR2 SASEGT. This CDR3 region has 13 residues. Between the trimmed V and J ends, which lost 6 bases and 0 bases, there was a span of 8 bases.

This chain links TRBV7-8 with TRBJ1-3; D gene uncertain. Trimming stripped 0 bases from V and 0 bases from J, with 9 bases between. The CDR3 spans 16 residues. Per germline, CDR1 SGHVS and CDR2 FQNEAQ. The CDR3 coding sequence is TGTGCCAGCAGCTTAGCCACTACGCTCTCTGGAAACACCATATATTTT. It specifies CASSLATTLSGNTIYF.

The rearrangement joins TRBV11-2 to TRBJ1-1, with D possibly matching TRBD1 (6 bases). Trimming pared 0 bases from V and 1 base from J, leaving 6 bases between. Germline V gene lookup returns CDR1 SGHAT and CDR2 FQNNGV. The CDR3 consists of 14 residues. CDR3 DNA sequence: TGTGCCAGCAGCTTAGAGACAGGGAACACTGAAGCTTTCTTT. It yields the protein CASSLETGNTEAFF.

V gene TRBV2 combines with J gene TRBJ1-5; 9 bases map to TRBD1. CDR3 length equals 14 residues. Germline V gene lookup returns CDR1 SNHLY and CDR2 FYNNEI. V shed 6 bases, J shed 9 bases, and the junction held 9 bases outside the gene matches. CDR3 amino acids: CASSGQGKGWPQHF. CDR3 sequence (DNA): TGTGCCAGCAGCGGACAGGGGAAAGGATGGCCCCAGCATTTT.

The chain employs TRBV9 and TRBJ2-1; 8 bases align to TRBD2. Germline lookup yields CDR1 SGDLS and CDR2 YYNGEE. The V segment lost 2 bases and the J segment 3 bases; nucleotides outside the gene matches: 4. This CDR3 is 15 amino acids long. CDR3 nucleotide sequence: TGTGCCAGCAGCGTTAGCGGGACGAGCTACAATGAGCAGTTCTTC. Its protein is CASSVSGTSYNEQFF.

The V and J genes are TRBV6-5 and TRBJ1-5; 10 nucleotides agree with TRBD1. With 5 bases clipped from V and 4 bases from J, the junction kept 5 bases outside the gene matches. The CDR3 totals 15 residues. Germline CDR1 reads MNHEY; CDR2 reads SVGAGI. CDR3 DNA sequence: TGTGCCAGCAGTCCTTGGACAGGGGGTAATCAGCCCCAGCATTTT. Its protein is CASSPWTGGNQPQHF.

This CDR3 reads CASRGQGARMAEAFF. CDR3 in DNA: TGTGCCAGCAGGGGACAGGGGGCGCGGATGGCTGAAGCTTTCTTT. The chain has TRBV27 and TRBJ1-1; 12 nucleotides align to TRBD1. The V gene's germline CDR1 is MNHEY and CDR2 SMNVEV (reference sequence). The CDR3 extends over 15 amino acids. V gave up 6 bases and J gave up 6 bases; unmatched junction bases: 8.